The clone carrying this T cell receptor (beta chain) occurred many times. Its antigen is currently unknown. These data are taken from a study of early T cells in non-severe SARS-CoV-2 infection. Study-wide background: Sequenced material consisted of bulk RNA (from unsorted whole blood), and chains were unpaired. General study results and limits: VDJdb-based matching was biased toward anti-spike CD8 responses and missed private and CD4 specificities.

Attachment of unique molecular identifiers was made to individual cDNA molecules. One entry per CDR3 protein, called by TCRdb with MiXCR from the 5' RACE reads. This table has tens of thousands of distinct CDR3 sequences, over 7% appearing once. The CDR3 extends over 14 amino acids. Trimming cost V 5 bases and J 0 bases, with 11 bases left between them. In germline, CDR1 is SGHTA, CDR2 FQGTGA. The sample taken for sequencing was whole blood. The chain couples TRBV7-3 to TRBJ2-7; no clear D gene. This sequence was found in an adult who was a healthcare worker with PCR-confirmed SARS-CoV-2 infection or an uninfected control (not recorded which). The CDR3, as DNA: TGTGCCAGCAGCCTAGGACCGAGCTCCTACGAGCAGTACTTC. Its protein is CASSLGPSSYEQYF. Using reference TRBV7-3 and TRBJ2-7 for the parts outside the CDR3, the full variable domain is GAGVSQTPSNKVTEKGKYVELRCDPISGHTALYWYRQSLGQGPEFLIYFQGTGAADDSGLPNDRFFAVRPEGSVSTLKIQRTERGDSAVYLCASSLGPSSYEQYFGPGTRLTVT.